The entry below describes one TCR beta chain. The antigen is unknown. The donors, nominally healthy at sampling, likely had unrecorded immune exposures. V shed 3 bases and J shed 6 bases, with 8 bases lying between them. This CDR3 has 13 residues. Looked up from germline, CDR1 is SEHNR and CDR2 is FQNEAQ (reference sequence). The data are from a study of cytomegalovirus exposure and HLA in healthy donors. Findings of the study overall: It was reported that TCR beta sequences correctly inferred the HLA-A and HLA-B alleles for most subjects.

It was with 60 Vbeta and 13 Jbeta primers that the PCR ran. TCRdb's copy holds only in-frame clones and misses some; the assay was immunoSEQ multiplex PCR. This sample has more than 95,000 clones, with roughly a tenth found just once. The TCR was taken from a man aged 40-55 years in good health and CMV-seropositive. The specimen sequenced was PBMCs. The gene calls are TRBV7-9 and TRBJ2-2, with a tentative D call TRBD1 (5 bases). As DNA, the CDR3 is TGTGCCAGCAGCTTGGGGCTACCCGGGGAGCTGTTTTTT. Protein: CASSLGLPGELFF.